This T cell receptor beta chain is from a study of blood T cell repertoires in COVID-19. This CDR3 comprises 15 residues. The V gene's germline CDR1 is LGHNA and CDR2 YSLEER. V shed 1 base, J shed 0 bases, and the junction held 1 base outside the gene matches. TCRdb's copy holds only in-frame clones and misses some; the assay was immunoSEQ multiplex PCR. The sample holds fewer than 600,000 clones, 70% to 90% seen once. Allocation to cohorts depended on clinical history reported by the participants. The chain links TRBV4-3 to TRBJ2-7, with 9 bases lining up with TRBD2. The receptor was derived from a woman aged 40 to 50 who had recovered from COVID-19. Sequenced sample: PBMCs or T cells enriched from blood (not recorded which). CDR3 sequence: CASSQGLAVSYEQYF. The DNA of the CDR3 is TGCGCCAGCAGCCAAGGACTAGCGGTCTCCTACGAGCAGTACTTC.